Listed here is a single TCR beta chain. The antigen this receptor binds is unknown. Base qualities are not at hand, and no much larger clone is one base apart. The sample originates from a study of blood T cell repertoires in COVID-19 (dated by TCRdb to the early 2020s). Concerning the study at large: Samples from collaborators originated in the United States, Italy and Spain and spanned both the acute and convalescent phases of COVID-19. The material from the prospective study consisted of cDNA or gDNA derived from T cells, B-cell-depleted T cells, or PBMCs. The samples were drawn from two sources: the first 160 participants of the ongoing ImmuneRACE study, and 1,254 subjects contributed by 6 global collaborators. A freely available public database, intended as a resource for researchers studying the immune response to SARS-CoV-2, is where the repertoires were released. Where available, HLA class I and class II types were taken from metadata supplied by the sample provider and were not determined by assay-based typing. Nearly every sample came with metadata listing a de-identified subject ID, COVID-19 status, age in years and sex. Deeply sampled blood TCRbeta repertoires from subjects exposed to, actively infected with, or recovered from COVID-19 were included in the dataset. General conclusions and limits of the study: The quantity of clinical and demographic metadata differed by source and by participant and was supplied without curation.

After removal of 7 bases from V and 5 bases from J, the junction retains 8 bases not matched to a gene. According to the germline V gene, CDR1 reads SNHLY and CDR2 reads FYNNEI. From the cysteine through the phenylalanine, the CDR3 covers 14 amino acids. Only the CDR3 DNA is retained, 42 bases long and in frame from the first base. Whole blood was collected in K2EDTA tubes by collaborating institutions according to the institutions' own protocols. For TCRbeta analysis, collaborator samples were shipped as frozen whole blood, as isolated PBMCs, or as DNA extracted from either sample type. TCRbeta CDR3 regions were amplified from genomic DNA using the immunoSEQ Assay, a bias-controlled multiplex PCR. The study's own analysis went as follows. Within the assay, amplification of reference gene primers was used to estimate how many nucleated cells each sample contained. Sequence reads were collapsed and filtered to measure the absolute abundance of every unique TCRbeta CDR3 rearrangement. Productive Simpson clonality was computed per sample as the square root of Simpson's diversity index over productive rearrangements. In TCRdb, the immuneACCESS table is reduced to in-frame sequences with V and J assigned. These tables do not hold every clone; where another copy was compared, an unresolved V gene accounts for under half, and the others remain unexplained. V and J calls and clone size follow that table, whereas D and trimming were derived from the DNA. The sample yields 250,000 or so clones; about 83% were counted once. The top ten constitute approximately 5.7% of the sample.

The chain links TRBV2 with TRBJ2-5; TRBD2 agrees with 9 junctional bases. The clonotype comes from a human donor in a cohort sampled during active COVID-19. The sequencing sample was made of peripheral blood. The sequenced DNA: TGTGCCAGCACCCTCGGGGCGGGGGGGGAGACCCAGTACTTC. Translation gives CASTLGAGGETQYF.